These 8 T cell receptor beta chains originate from one sample sequenced in a study of blood T cell repertoires in COVID-19. The protocol was immunoSEQ multiplex PCR, while the TCRdb copy is restricted to in-frame clones and leaves out a portion. The sample records some 270,000 clones, 85% being singletons. The sequenced material came from PBMCs or T cells enriched from blood (not recorded which). These TCRs come from a woman aged 45-65 years who had been exposed to COVID-19.

This clone came up a few times. The chain has TRBV12-5 and TRBJ2-3; 10 bases line up with TRBD2. Germline assignment: CDR1 LGHNT and CDR2 FRNRAP. V gave up 5 bases and J gave up 3 bases; unmatched junction bases: 8. The length of the CDR3 is 16 residues. CDR3 residues: CASGSGGAVGTDTQYF. The CDR3 bases are TGTGCTAGTGGTAGCGGGGGGGCCGTCGGGACAGATACGCAGTATTTT.

This chain links TRBV5-5 with TRBJ1-3; the D is unclear. V shed 2 bases and J shed 7 bases, with 13 bases lying between them. Germline CDR1 is SGHKS and CDR2 is YYEKEE (reference sequence). CDR3 length: 14 residues. As DNA, the CDR3 is TGTGCCAGCAGCTTTCAGGAGGGAGTGAACACCATATATTTT. Protein: CASSFQEGVNTIYF.

The chain employs TRBV2 and TRBJ2-7, with 9 positions matching TRBD1. This CDR3 region has 17 residues. J gave up 2 bases and V 6 bases, and 14 bases lay outside the gene matches. From germline, CDR1 is SNHLY and CDR2 FYNNEI. CDR3 residues: CASSVGTGLGKAYEQYF. DNA for the CDR3: TGTGCCAGCAGCGTCGGGACAGGGCTAGGGAAAGCCTACGAGCAGTACTTC.

The chain uses TRBV28 and TRBJ1-5; TRBD1 might be the D (6 bases). The CDR3 is made up of 13 amino acids. Trimming took off 6 bases at V and 9 bases at J, with 15 bases between the two ends. From germline, CDR1 is MDHEN and CDR2 SYDVKM. CDR3 loop: CASSLQGMRPQHF. The DNA for the CDR3 is TGTGCCAGCAGCCTACAGGGAATGCGGCCCCAGCATTTT.

J is TRBJ1-1 and V is TRBV7-9, with 10 bases that match TRBD1. Trimming at V came to 3 bases and at J to 4 bases, leaving 8 bases not matched to a gene. Germline CDR1 reads SEHNR; CDR2 reads FQNEAQ (reference sequence). The CDR3 extends over 16 amino acids. The CDR3 is CASSFPGQGFGTEAFF. The CDR3 DNA reads TGTGCCAGCAGCTTTCCGGGACAGGGGTTCGGCACTGAAGCTTTCTTT. The full variable domain, completed using reference TRBV7-9 and TRBJ1-1, is DTGVSQNPRHKITKRGQNVTFRCDPISEHNRLYWYRQTLGQGPEFLTYFQNEAQLEKSRLLSDRFSAERPKGSFSTLEIQRTEQGDSAMYLCASSFPGQGFGTEAFFGQGTRLTVV.

The rearrangement joins TRBV7-2 to TRBJ1-2; D uncertain. The V end was cut by 2 bases, the J end by 2 bases, with 12 bases between. Germline V gene sequence: CDR1 SGHTA, CDR2 FQGNSA. This CDR3 has 15 residues. The CDR3 DNA reads as TGTGCCAGCAGCTTAATGGATAGAGGAAACTATGGCTACACCTTC. This codes for CASSLMDRGNYGYTF.

The J gene is TRBJ1-6, the V gene TRBV19; TRBD1 matches at 7 bases. This CDR3 contains 15 residues. Germline CDR1 and CDR2: LNHDA and SQIVND (reference sequence). V shed 5 bases and J 6 bases; nucleotides not matched to a gene: 7. This CDR3 reads CASSPSTGSNSPLHF. CDR3 nucleotide sequence: TGTGCCAGTAGTCCGTCGACAGGGAGTAATTCACCCCTCCACTTT.

The chain combines TRBV2 with TRBJ1-1; 8 bases match TRBD1. V lost 5 bases to trimming and J lost 5 bases; unmatched junction nucleotides: 7. The CDR3 is 14 residues long. The germline gives CDR1 SNHLY, CDR2 FYNNEI. CDR3 coding DNA: TGTGCCAGCAGTCAGACAGGGGTATCGACTGAAGCTTTCTTT. This translates into CASSQTGVSTEAFF.